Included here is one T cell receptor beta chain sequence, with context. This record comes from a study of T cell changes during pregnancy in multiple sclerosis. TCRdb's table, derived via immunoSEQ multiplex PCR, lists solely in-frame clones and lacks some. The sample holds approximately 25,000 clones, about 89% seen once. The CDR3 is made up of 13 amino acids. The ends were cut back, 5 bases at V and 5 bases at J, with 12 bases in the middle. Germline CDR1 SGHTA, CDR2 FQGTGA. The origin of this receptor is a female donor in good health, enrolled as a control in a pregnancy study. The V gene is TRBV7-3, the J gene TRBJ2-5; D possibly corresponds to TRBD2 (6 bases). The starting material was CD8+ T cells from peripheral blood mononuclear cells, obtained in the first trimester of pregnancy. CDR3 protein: CASSQLAQETQYF. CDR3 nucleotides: TGTGCCAGCAGCCAACTAGCCCAGGAGACCCAGTACTTC.